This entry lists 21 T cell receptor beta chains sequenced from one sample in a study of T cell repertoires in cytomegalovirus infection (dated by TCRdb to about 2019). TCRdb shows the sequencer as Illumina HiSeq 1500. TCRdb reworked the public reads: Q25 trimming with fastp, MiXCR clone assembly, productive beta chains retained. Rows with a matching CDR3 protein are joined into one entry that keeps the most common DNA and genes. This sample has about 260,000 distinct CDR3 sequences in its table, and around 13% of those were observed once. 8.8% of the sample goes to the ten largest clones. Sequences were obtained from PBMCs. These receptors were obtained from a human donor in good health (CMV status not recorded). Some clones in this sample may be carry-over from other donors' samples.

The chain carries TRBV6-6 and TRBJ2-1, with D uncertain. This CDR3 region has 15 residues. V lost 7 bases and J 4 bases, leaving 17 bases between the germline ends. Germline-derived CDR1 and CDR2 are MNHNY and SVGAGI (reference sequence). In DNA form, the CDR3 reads TGTGCCAGCAATCAACAGTCCCCAACGTACAATGAGCAGTTCTTC. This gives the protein CASNQQSPTYNEQFF.

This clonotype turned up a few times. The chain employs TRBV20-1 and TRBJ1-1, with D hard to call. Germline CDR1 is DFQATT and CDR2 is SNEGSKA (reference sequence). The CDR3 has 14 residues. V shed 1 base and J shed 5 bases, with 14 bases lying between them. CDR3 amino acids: CSARGLSGVTEAFF. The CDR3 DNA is TGCAGTGCTAGAGGACTCTCGGGCGTGACTGAAGCTTTCTTT.

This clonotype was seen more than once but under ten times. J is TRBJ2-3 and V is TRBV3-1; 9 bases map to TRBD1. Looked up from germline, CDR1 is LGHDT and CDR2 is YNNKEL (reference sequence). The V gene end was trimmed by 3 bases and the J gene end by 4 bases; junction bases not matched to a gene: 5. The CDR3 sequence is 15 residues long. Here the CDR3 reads CASSHGTGLADTQYF. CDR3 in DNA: TGTGCCAGCAGCCACGGGACAGGGCTTGCAGATACGCAGTATTTT.

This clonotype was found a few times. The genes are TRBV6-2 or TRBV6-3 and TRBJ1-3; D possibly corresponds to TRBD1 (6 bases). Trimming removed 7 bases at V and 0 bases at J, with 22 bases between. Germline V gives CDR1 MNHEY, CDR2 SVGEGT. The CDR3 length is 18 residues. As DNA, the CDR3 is TGTGCCAGCACCGAGGACAGCCCTAGCCTCTTCTCTGGAAACACCATATATTTT. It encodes CASTEDSPSLFSGNTIYF.

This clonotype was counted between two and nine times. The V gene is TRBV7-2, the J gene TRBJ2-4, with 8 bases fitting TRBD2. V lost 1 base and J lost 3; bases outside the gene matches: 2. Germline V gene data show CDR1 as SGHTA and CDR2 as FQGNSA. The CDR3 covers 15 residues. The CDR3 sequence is CASSLVGLGKNIQYF. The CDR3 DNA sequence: TGTGCCAGCAGCTTAGTGGGACTAGGCAAAAACATTCAGTACTTC.

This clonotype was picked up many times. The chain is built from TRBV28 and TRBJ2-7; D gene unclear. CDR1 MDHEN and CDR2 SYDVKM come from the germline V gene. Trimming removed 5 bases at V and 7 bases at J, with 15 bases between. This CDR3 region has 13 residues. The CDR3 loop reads CASSPAEVIEQYF. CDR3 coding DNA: TGTGCCAGCAGTCCCGCCGAGGTAATAGAGCAGTACTTC.

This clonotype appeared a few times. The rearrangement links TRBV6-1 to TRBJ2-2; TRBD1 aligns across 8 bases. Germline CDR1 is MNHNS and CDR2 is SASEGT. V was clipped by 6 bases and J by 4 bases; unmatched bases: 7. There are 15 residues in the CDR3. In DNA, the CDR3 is TGTGCCAGCAGCCCCGGACAGGGTGGCACCGGGGAGCTGTTTTTT. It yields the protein CASSPGQGGTGELFF.

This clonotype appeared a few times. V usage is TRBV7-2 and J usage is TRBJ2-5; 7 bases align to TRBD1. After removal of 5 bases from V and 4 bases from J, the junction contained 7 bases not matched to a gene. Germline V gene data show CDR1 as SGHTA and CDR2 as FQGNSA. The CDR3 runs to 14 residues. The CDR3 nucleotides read TGTGCCAGCAGCGTTAACAGGGGCGGAGAGACCCAGTACTTC. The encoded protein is CASSVNRGGETQYF. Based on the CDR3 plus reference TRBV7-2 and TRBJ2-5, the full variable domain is GAGVSQSPSNKVTEKGKDVELRCDPISGHTALYWYRQSLGQGLEFLIYFQGNSAPDKSGLPSDRFSAERTGGSVSTLTIQRTQQEDSAVYLCASSVNRGGETQYFGPGTRLLVL.

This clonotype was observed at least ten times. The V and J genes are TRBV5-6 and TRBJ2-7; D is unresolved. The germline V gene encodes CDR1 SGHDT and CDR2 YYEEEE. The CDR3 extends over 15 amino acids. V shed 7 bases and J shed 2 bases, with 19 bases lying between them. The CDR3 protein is CASFGTRRGTYEQYF. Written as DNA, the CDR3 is TGTGCCAGCTTTGGTACAAGGCGAGGAACCTACGAGCAGTACTTC.

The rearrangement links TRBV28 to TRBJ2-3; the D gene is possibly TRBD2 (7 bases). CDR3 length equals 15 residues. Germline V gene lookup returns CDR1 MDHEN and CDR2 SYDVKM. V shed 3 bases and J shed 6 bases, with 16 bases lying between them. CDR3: CASSFGGPSSDTQYF. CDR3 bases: TGTGCCAGCAGTTTCGGGGGGCCCAGTTCCGATACGCAGTATTTT. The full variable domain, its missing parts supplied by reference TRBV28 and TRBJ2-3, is DVKVTQSSRYLVKRTGEKVFLECVQDMDHENMFWYRQDPGLGLRLIYFSYDVKMKEKGDIPEGYSVSREKKERFSLILESASTNQTSMYLCASSFGGPSSDTQYFGPGTRLTVL.

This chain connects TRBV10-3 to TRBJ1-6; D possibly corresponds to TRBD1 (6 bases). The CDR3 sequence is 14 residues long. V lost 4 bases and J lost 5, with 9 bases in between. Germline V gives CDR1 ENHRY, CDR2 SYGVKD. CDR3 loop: CAISVQGNNSPLHF. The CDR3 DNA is TGTGCCATCAGTGTCCAGGGGAATAATTCACCCCTCCACTTT.

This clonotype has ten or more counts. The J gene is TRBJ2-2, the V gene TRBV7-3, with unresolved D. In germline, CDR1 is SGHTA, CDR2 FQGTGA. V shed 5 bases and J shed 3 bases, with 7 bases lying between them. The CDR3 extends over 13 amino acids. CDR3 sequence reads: CASSPTDTGELFF. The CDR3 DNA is TGTGCCAGCAGCCCAACGGACACCGGGGAGCTGTTTTTT.

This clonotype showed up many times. The CDR3 DNA reads TGTGCCAGTAGTACGACACCTTATAGCAATCAGCCCCAGCATTTT. This sequence encodes CASSTTPYSNQPQHF. This rearrangement joins TRBV19 to TRBJ1-5; D gene unclear. The V gene lost 4 bases and the J gene lost 0 bases, with 10 bases spanning the gap. The germline gives CDR1 LNHDA, CDR2 SQIVND (reference sequence). The CDR3 is 15 amino acids.

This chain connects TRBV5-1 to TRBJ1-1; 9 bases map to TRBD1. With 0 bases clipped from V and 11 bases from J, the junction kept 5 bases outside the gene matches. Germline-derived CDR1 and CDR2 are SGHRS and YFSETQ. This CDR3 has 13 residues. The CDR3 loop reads CASSLDGQGMAFF. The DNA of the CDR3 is TGCGCCAGCAGCTTGGACGGACAGGGGATGGCTTTCTTT. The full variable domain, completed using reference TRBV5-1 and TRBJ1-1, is KAGVTQTPRYLIKTRGQQVTLSCSPISGHRSVSWYQQTPGQGLQFLFEYFSETQRNKGNFPGRFSGRQFSNSRSEMNVSTLELGDSALYLCASSLDGQGMAFFGQGTRLTVV.

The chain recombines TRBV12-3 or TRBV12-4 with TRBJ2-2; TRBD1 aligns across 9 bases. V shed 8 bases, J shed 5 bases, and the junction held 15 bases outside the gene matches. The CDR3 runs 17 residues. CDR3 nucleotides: TGTGCCAGCGGTCAGTACAGGGGGCTAGGAAGGACCGGGGAGCTGTTTTTT. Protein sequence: CASGQYRGLGRTGELFF.

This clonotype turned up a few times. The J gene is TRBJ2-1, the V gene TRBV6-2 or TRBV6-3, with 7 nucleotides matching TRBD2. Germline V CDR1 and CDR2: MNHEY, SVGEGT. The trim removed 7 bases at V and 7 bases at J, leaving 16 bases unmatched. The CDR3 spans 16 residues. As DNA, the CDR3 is TGTGCCAGCATTACGGGAGGAGACCTAGCGAGGAATGAGCAGTTCTTC. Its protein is CASITGGDLARNEQFF.

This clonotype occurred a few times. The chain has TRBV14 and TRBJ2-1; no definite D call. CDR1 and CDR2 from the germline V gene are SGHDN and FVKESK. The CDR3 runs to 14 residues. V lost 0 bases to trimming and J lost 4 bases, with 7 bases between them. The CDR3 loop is CASSQDVIYNEQFF. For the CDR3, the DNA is TGTGCCAGCAGCCAAGATGTCATTTACAATGAGCAGTTCTTC.

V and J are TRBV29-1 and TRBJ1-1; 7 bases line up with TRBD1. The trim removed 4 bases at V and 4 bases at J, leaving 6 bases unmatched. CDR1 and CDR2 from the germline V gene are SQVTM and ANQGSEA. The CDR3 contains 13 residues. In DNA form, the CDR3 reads TGCAGCGTTGGGACAGGAGCGGGCACTGAAGCTTTCTTT. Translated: CSVGTGAGTEAFF.

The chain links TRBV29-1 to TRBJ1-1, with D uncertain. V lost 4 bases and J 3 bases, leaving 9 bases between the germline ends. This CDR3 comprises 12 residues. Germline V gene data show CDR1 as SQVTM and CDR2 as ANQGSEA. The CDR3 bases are TGCAGCGTTGGGTCCGGGGACACTGAAGCTTTCTTT. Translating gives CSVGSGDTEAFF. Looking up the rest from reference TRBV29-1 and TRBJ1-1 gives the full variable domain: SAVISQKPSRDICQRGTSLTIQCQVDSQVTMMFWYRQQPGQSLTLIATANQGSEATYESGFVIDKFPISRPNLTFSTLTVSNMSPEDSSIYLCSVGSGDTEAFFGQGTRLTVV.

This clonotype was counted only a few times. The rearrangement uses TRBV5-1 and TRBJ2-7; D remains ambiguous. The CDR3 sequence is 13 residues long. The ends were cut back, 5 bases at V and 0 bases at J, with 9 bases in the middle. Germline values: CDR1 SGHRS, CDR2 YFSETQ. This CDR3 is CASRKGRSYEQYF. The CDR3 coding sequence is TGCGCCAGCAGAAAAGGACGCTCCTACGAGCAGTACTTC.

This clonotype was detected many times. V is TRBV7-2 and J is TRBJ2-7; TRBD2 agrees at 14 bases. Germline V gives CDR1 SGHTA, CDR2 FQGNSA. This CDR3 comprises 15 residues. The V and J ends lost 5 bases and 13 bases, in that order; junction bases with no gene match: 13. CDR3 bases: TGTGCCAGCAGCCCGCCGGGACTAGCGGGAGCCAGGTCATACTTC. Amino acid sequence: CASSPPGLAGARSYF.